This T cell receptor beta chain comes out of a study of vaccination and CD4 T cells after COVID-19. Overall study: Sampling that followed vaccination took place a median approximately 70 days after dose two, within a range of 14 to 241. Either a CEFX pool, an HIV-1 Nef pool, or no peptide was added to control cultures.

The study sequenced cultured CD4+ T cell DNA using the Oncomine TCR Beta short-read assay. It was cultured CD4+ T cells from which genomic DNA was extracted. TCRdb re-analysed the PCR reads in MiXCR, keeping a single row per CDR3 protein. The sample yields approximately 17,000 distinct CDR3 sequences, around two fifths seen once. J was trimmed by 1 base and V by 0 bases; bases with no gene match: 5. The CDR3 extends over 15 amino acids. The germline CDR1 and CDR2 sequences are DFQATT and SNEGSKA (reference sequence). There are a few counts of this clonotype. Its specificity is unknown. Treatment described: roughly 11-day PBMC culture with coronavirus spike peptide pools or control peptides (ViraFEST assay).

The receptor's source is a human donor who had recovered from COVID-19. The V gene is TRBV20-1, the J gene TRBJ2-7; the match to TRBD2 covers 8 bases. This specimen was CD4+ T cells from blood, cultured in vitro, taken after SARS-CoV-2 vaccination. The CDR3 loop reads CSARDTGGPSYEQYF. The CDR3 region has the DNA TGCAGTGCTAGAGATACGGGAGGGCCATCCTACGAGCAGTACTTC.